A single sample is the source of the 13 T cell receptor beta chains below, sequenced in a study of T-cell memory formation after mild COVID-19 (dated by TCRdb to the early 2020s). Receptors were amplified or captured by 5' RACE. Instrument used: Illumina NovaSeq 6000. The public reads were run again by TCRdb, first through fastp at Q25 and then through MiXCR, and only productive beta chains were kept. Entries that share a CDR3 protein sequence are merged under the most common genes and DNA. Counted in this sample were about 130,000 distinct CDR3 sequences; approximately 5.9% of them appeared once. Of the sample, roughly 2% falls within the top ten clones. The sequenced sample consisted of PBMCs or a T cell subset sorted from them (not recorded which). The receptors come from an adult woman who had mild COVID-19 (a few samples of this study predate the infection). The sample titles of this study are shuffled in the database, so cell type and time point are left out; the donor was told from shared clones.

The chain combines TRBV20-1 with TRBJ2-7, with D tentatively TRBD1 or TRBD2 (5 bases each). The CDR3 length is 13 residues. Germline V gene sequence: CDR1 DFQATT, CDR2 SNEGSKA (reference sequence). The CDR3 DNA reads TGCAGCTCCGCCCGGGACGCCTCAGGCGAGCAGTACTTC. This gives the protein CSSARDASGEQYF.

The chain employs TRBV19 and TRBJ2-7; D is perhaps TRBD2 (6 bases). The CDR3 runs to 13 residues. V was pared by 7 bases and J by 3 bases, with 13 bases between. Germline V lookup: CDR1 LNHDA, CDR2 SQIVND (reference sequence). CDR3 DNA: TGTGCCAGTAATAACGTGGGGGGCTACGAGCAGTACTTC. It is translated as CASNNVGGYEQYF. The variable domain in full, completed from reference TRBV19 and TRBJ2-7, reads DGGITQSPKYLFRKEGQNVTLSCEQNLNHDAMYWYRQDPGQGLRLIYYSQIVNDFQKGDIAEGYSVSREKKESFPLTVTSAQKNPTAFYLCASNNVGGYEQYFGPGTRLTVT.

This clonotype occurred many times. The V call is TRBV7-2, the J call TRBJ2-5, with 9 bases fitting TRBD2. CDR1 and CDR2 (germline): SGHTA, FQGNSA. V lost 2 bases, J lost 4 bases, and 8 bases stayed unmatched. This CDR3 comprises 16 residues. Written as DNA, the CDR3 is TGTGCCAGCAGCTTATCAAGCGGGAGGTTGGCAGAGACCCAGTACTTC. Its protein product is CASSLSSGRLAETQYF.

This clonotype appeared a few times. The V call is TRBV7-2, the J call TRBJ2-1; no clear D. V shed 6 bases and J shed 10 bases, with 13 bases lying between them. The CDR3 sequence is 12 residues long. CDR1 and CDR2 from the germline V gene are SGHTA and FQGNSA. The CDR3 here is CASRPWLGEQFF. CDR3 nucleotides: TGTGCCAGCAGGCCTTGGCTTGGGGAGCAGTTCTTC.

The chain links TRBV12-3 or TRBV12-4 to TRBJ1-1, with D hard to call. Trimming shortened V by 1 base and J by 11 bases, and 11 bases separated the two germline ends. This CDR3 comprises 12 residues. CDR3 DNA: TGTGCCAGCAGTTTAGGAGGGTATGGTGCTTTCTTT. This gives the protein CASSLGGYGAFF.

This clonotype was seen a few times. DNA of the CDR3: TGTGCCAGCAGCCCCGGGGCGGGGAATCAGCCCCAGCATTTT. This gives the protein CASSPGAGNQPQHF. The chain links TRBV12-3 or TRBV12-4 to TRBJ1-5, with a weak D call TRBD1 (5 bases). This CDR3 contains 14 residues. V was pared by 6 bases and J by 4 bases, with 13 bases between.

This clonotype has more than one count but fewer than ten. The chain links TRBV7-8 to TRBJ2-3; 9 bases agree with TRBD2. Per germline, CDR1 SGHVS and CDR2 FQNEAQ. This CDR3 is built from 18 residues. The V and J ends lost 6 bases and 0 bases, in that order; junction bases with no gene match: 13. The CDR3 DNA reads as TGTGCCAGCAGTCCAAGCGGGGGGAGTTCACCTAGCACAGATACGCAGTATTTT. Translating gives CASSPSGGSSPSTDTQYF.

This clonotype turned up a few times. The J gene is TRBJ1-4, the V gene TRBV5-1; D not certain. The CDR3 contains 14 residues. The germline CDR1 and CDR2 sequences are SGHRS and YFSETQ. V was trimmed by 0 bases and J by 6 bases, leaving 9 bases between them. The CDR3 sequence is CASSLDRPDEKLFF. CDR3 DNA: TGCGCCAGCAGCTTGGACAGACCGGATGAAAAACTGTTTTTT.

The rearrangement links TRBV27 to TRBJ2-3; perhaps D is TRBD1 or TRBD2 (6 bases each). Trimming pared 2 bases from V and 3 bases from J, leaving 15 bases between. This CDR3 has 16 residues. Germline V gene lookup returns CDR1 MNHEY and CDR2 SMNVEV (reference sequence). CDR3 DNA: TGTGCCAGCAGTTTAAAGGGGGGCTCAAGTACAGATACGCAGTATTTT. Protein product: CASSLKGGSSTDTQYF.

This clonotype was counted a few times. The chain recombines TRBV6-5 with TRBJ2-5; D assignment may be TRBD1 or TRBD2 (5 bases each). Germline V gene lookup returns CDR1 MNHEY and CDR2 SVGAGI. The CDR3 covers 16 residues. V was cut by 2 bases and J by 4 bases, with 17 bases left in between. In nucleotides, the CDR3 is TGTGCCAGCAGTTACGGCACGGGACCCCGAGCAGAGACCCAGTACTTC. Residues: CASSYGTGPRAETQYF.

This clonotype appeared many times. V is TRBV30 and J is TRBJ2-1; no clear D gene. V lost 0 bases and J 12 bases, leaving 12 bases between the germline ends. The CDR3 covers 12 residues. Per the germline V gene, CDR1 is GTSNPN and CDR2 is SVGIG (reference sequence). CDR3 DNA: TGTGCCTGGAGTGTCAACAAGGACGGGCAGTTCTTC. This sequence encodes CAWSVNKDGQFF.

This clonotype was seen at least ten times. The chain combines TRBV27 with TRBJ2-3; 8 bases are shared with TRBD2. Germline CDR1 and CDR2: MNHEY and SMNVEV (reference sequence). Trimming took 7 bases from V and 6 from J; bases not matched to a gene: 9. The CDR3 covers 14 residues. CDR3 loop: CASTPGTRKDTQYF. The CDR3 DNA reads TGTGCCAGCACCCCAGGGACTAGGAAGGATACGCAGTATTTT.

The genes are TRBV24-1 and TRBJ2-5, with TRBD2 identical over 12 bases. V shed 2 bases, J shed 2 bases, and the junction held 11 bases outside the gene matches. The CDR3 consists of 19 residues. From germline, CDR1 is KGHDR and CDR2 SFDVKD. DNA for the CDR3: TGTGCCACCAGTGATTCCCCCAAACTAGGACTAGCGGGACAAGAGACCCAGTACTTC. Its translation: CATSDSPKLGLAGQETQYF.